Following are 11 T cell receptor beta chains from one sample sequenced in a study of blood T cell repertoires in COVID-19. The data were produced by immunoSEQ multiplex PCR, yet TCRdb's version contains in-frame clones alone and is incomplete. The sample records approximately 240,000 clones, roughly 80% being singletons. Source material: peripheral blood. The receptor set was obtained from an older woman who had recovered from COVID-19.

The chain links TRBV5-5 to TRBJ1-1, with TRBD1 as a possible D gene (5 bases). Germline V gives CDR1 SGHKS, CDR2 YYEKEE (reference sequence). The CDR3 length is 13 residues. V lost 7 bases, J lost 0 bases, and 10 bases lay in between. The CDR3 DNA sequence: TGTGCCAGCGACGTGGACATGAACACTGAAGCTTTCTTT. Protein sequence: CASDVDMNTEAFF.

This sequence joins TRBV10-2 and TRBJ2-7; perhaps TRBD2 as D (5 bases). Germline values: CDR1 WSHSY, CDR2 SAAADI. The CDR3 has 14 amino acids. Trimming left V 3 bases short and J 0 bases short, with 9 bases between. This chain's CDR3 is CASSDGLASYEQYF. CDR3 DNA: TGCGCCAGCAGTGACGGTCTAGCCTCCTACGAGCAGTACTTC.

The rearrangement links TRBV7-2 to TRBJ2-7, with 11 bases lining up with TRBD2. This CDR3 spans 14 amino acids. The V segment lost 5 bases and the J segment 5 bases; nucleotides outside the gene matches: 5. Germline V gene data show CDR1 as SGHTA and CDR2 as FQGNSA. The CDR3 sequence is CASSPLAGGHEQYF. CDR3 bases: TGTGCCAGCAGCCCCCTAGCGGGGGGACACGAGCAGTACTTC.

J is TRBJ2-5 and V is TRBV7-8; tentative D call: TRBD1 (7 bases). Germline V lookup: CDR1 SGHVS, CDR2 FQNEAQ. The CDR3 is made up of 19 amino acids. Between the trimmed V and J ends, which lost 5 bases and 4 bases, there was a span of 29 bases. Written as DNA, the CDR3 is TGTGCCAGCAGCCCCGACTTGCGTAACAGGGGAGGACGGGGAGAGACCCAGTACTTC. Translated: CASSPDLRNRGGRGETQYF.

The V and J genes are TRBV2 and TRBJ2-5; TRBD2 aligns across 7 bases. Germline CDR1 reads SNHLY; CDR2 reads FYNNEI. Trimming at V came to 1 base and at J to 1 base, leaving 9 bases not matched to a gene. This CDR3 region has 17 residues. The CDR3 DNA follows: TGTGCCAGCAGTGAAGGGTGGCGGGGGAACGCCCAAGAGACCCAGTACTTC. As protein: CASSEGWRGNAQETQYF.

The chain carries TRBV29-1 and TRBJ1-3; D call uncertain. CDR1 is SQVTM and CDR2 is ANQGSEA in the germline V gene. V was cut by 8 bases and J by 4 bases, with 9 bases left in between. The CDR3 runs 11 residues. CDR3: CSTWAGNTIYF. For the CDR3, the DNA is TGCAGCACCTGGGCCGGAAACACCATATATTTT.

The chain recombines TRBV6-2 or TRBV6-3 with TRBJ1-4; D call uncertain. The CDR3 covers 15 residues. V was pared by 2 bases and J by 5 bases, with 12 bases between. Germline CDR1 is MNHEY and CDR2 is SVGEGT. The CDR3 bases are TGTGCCAGCAGTTACGGGAGATTGGGAAATGAAAAACTGTTTTTT. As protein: CASSYGRLGNEKLFF.

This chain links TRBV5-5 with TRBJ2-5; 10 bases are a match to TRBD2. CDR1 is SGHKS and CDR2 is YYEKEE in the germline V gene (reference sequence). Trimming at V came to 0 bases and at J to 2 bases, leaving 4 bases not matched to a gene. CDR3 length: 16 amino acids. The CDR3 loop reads CASSLGVTSGQETQYF. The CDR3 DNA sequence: TGTGCCAGCAGCTTGGGGGTGACTAGCGGGCAAGAGACCCAGTACTTC.

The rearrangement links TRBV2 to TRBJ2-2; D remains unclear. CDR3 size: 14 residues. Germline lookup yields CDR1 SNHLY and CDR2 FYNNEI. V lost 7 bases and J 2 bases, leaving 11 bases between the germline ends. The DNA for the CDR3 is TGTGCCAGCATGGCAACAGTCAACACCGGGGAGCTGTTTTTT. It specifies CASMATVNTGELFF. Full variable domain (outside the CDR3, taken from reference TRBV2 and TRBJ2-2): EPEVTQTPSHQVTQMGQEVILRCVPISNHLYFYWYRQILGQKVEFLVSFYNNEISEKSEIFDDQFSVERPDGSNFTLKIRSTKLEDSAMYFCASMATVNTGELFFGEGSRLTVL.

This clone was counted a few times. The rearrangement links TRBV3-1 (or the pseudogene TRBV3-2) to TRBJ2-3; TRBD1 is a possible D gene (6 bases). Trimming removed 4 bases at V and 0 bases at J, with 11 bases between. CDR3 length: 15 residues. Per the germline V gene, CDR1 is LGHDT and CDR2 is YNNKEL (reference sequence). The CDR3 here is CASSLQRGSTDTQYF. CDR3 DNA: TGTGCCAGCAGCCTTCAGAGGGGGAGCACAGATACGCAGTATTTT.

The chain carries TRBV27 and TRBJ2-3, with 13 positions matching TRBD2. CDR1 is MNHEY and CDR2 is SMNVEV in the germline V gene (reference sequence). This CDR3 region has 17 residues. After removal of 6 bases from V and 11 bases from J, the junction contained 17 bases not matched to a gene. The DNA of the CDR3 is TGTGCCAGCAGCCTCCCGGGACTAGCGGGGCTTATGGGTGGGCAGTATTTT. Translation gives CASSLPGLAGLMGGQYF.